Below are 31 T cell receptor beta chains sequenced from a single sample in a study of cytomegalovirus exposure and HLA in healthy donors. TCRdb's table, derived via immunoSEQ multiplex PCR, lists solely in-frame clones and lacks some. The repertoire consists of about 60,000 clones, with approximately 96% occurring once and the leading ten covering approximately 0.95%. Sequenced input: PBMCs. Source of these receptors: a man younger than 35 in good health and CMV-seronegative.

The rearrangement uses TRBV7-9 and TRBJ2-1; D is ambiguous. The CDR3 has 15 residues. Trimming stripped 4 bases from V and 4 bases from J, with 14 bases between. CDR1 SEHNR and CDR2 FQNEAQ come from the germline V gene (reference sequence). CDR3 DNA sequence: TGTGCCAGCAGCTACAATCAGGCACGATACAATGAGCAGTTCTTC. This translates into CASSYNQARYNEQFF.

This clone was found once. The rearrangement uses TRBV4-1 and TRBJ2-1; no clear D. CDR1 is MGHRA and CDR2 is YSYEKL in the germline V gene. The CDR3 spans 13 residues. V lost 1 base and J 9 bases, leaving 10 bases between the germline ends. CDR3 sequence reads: CASSQVPAGEQFF. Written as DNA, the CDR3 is TGCGCCAGCAGCCAAGTCCCAGCAGGTGAGCAGTTCTTC.

The CDR3 nucleotides are TGTGCCAGCAGCAGGGGGAGCGGGAGCGCAGATACGCAGTATTTT. Its translation is CASSRGSGSADTQYF. The rearrangement joins TRBV7-9 to TRBJ2-3; TRBD2 agrees at 8 bases. The CDR3 has 15 amino acids. V trimming: 5 bases; J trimming: 4 bases; junction bases outside the gene matches: 8. CDR1 is SEHNR, CDR2 FQNEAQ, per germline (reference sequence).

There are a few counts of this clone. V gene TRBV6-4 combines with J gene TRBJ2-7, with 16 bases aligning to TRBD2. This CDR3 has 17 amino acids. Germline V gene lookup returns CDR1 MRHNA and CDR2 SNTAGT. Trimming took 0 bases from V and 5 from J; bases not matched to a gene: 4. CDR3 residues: CASSDSGTSGRAHEQYF. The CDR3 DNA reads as TGTGCCAGCAGTGACTCCGGGACTAGCGGGAGGGCCCACGAGCAGTACTTC.

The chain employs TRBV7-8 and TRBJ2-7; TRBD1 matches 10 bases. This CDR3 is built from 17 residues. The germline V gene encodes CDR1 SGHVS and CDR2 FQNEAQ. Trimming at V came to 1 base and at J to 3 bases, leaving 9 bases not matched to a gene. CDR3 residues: CASSLVPTDRGGYEQYF. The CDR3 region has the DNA TGTGCCAGCAGCTTAGTCCCTACGGACAGGGGGGGCTACGAGCAGTACTTC.

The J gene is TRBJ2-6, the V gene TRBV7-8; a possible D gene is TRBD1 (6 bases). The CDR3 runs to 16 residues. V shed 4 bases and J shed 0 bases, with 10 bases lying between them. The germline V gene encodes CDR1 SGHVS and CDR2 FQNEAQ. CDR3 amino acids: CASSSRDISGANVLTF. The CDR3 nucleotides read TGTGCCAGCAGCTCACGGGACATCTCTGGGGCCAACGTCCTGACTTTC. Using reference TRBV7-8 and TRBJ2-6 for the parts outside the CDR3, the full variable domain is GAGVSQSPRYKVAKRGQDVALRCDPISGHVSLFWYQQALGQGPEFLTYFQNEAQLDKSGLPSDRFFAERPEGSVSTLKIQRTQQEDSAVYLCASSSRDISGANVLTFGAGSRLTVL.

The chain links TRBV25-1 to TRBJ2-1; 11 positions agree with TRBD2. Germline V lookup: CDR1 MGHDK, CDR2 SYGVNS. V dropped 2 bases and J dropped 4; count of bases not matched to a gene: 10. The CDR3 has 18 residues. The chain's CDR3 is CASSEPSGRPHLYNEQFF. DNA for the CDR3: TGTGCCAGCAGTGAACCTAGCGGGAGGCCGCATTTATACAATGAGCAGTTCTTC.

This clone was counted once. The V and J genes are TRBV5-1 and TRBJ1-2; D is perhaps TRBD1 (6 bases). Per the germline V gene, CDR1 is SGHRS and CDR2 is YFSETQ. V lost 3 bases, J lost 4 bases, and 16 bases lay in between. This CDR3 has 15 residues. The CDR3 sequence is CASSSDSLPSYGYTF. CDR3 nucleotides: TGCGCCAGCAGCTCGGACAGCTTGCCATCCTATGGCTACACCTTC. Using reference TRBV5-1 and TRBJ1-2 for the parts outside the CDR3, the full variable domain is KAGVTQTPRYLIKTRGQQVTLSCSPISGHRSVSWYQQTPGQGLQFLFEYFSETQRNKGNFPGRFSGRQFSNSRSEMNVSTLELGDSALYLCASSSDSLPSYGYTFGSGTRLTVV.

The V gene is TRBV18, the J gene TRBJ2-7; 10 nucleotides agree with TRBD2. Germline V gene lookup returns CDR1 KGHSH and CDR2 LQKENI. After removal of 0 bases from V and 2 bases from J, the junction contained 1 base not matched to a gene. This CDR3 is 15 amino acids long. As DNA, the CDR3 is TGTGCCAGCTCACCACCGAGCGGGGGGGCCTACGAGCAGTACTTC. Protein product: CASSPPSGGAYEQYF.

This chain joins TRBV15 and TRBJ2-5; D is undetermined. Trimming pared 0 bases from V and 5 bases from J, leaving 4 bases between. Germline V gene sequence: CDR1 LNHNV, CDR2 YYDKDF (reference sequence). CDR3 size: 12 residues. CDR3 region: CATSRDRETQYF. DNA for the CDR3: TGTGCCACCAGCAGAGATCGTGAGACCCAGTACTTC.

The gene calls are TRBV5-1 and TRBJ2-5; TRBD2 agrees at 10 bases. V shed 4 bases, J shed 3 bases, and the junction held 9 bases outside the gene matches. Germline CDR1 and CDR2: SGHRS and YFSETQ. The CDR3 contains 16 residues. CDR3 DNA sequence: TGCGCCAGCAGCGGGAGGACTAGCGGAGGAGAAGAGACCCAGTACTTC. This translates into CASSGRTSGGEETQYF.

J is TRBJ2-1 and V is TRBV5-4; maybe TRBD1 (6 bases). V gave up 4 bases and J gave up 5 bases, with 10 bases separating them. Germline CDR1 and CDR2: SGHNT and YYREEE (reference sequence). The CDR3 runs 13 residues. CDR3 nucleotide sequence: TGTGCCAGCAGCCCGGACAGAAACAATGAGCAGTTCTTC. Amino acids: CASSPDRNNEQFF. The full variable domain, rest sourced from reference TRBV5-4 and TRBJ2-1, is ETGVTQSPTHLIKTRGQQVTLRCSSQSGHNTVSWYQQALGQGPQFIFQYYREEENGRGNFPPRFSGLQFPNYSSELNVNALELDDSALYLCASSPDRNNEQFFGPGTRLTVL.

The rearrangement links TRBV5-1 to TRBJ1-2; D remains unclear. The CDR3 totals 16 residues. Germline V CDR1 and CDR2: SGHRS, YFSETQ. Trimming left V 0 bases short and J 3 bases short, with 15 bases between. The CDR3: CASSLAPPGWDYGYTF. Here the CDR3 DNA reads TGCGCCAGCAGCTTGGCTCCCCCGGGTTGGGACTATGGCTACACCTTC.

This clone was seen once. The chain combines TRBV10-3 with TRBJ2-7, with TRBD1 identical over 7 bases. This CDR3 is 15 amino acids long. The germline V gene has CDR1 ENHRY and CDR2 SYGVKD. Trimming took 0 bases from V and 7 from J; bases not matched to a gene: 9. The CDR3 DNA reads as TGTGCCATCAGTGAGTCCGAACAGGGGATGAGAGAGCAGTACTTC. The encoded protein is CAISESEQGMREQYF.

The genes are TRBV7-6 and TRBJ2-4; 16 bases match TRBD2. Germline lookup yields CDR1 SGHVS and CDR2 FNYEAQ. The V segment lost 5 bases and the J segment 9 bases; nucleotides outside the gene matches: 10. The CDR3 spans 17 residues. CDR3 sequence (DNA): TGTGCCAGCAGCCAGGGACTAGCGGGAGGGCCGGAGGGCATTCAGTACTTC. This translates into CASSQGLAGGPEGIQYF.

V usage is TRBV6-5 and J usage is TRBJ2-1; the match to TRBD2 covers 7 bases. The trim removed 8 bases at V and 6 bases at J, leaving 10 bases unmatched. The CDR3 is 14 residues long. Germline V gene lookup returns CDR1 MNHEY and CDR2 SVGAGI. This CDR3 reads CASQGRGEVNEQFF. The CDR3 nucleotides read TGTGCCAGCCAGGGTCGGGGGGAGGTCAATGAGCAGTTCTTC.

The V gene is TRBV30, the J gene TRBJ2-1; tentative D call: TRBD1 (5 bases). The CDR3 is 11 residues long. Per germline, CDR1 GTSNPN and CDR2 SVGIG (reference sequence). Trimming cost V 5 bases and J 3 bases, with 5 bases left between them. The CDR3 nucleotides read TGTGCCTGGGACAGCTACAATGAGCAGTTCTTC. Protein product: CAWDSYNEQFF. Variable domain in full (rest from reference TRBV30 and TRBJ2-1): SQTIHQWPATLVQPVGSPLSLECTVEGTSNPNLYWYRQAAGRGLQLLFYSVGIGQISSEVPQNLSASRPQDRQFILSSKKLLLSDSGFYLCAWDSYNEQFFGPGTRLTVL.

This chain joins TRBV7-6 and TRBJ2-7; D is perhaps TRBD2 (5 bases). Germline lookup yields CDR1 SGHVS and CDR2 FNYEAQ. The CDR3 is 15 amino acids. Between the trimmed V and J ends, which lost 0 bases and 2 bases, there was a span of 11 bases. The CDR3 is CASSLAGGETYEQYF. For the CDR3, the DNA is TGTGCCAGCAGCTTAGCGGGTGGGGAGACCTACGAGCAGTACTTC.

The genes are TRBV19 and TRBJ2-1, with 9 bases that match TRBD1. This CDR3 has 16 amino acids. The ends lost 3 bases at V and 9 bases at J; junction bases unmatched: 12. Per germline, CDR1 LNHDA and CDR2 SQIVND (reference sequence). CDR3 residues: CASSMYRDRDSGEQFF. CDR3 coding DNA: TGTGCCAGTAGTATGTATAGGGACAGGGATTCCGGTGAGCAGTTCTTC.

The CDR3, as DNA: TGCGCCAGCAGGGACACTTTCACCGGGGAGCTGTTTTTT. Protein: CASRDTFTGELFF. J is TRBJ2-2 and V is TRBV10-2; TRBD1 might be the D (5 bases). Trimming left V 6 bases short and J 4 bases short, with 9 bases between. The CDR3 covers 13 residues. The germline V gene encodes CDR1 WSHSY and CDR2 SAAADI.

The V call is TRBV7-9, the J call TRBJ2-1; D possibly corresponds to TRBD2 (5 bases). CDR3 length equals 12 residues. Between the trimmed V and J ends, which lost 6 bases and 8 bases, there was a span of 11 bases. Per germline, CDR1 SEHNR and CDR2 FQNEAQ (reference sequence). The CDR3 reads CASRFLADEQFF. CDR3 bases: TGTGCCAGCAGATTCCTAGCCGATGAGCAGTTCTTC. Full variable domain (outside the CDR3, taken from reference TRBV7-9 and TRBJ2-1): DTGVSQNPRHKITKRGQNVTFRCDPISEHNRLYWYRQTLGQGPEFLTYFQNEAQLEKSRLLSDRFSAERPKGSFSTLEIQRTEQGDSAMYLCASRFLADEQFFGPGTRLTVL.

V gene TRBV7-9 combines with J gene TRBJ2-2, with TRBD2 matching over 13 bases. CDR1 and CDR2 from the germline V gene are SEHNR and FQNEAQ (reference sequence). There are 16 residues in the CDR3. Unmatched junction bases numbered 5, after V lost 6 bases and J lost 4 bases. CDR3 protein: CASRTTSGRPTGELFF. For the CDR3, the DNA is TGTGCCAGCAGAACGACTAGCGGGAGGCCCACCGGGGAGCTGTTTTTT.

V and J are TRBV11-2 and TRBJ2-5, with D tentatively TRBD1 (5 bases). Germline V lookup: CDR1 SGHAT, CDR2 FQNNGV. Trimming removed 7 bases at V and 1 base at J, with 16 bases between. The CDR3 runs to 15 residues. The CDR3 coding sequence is TGTGCCAGCACCTTTACCAAGGGGCCCCAAGAGACCCAGTACTTC. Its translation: CASTFTKGPQETQYF.

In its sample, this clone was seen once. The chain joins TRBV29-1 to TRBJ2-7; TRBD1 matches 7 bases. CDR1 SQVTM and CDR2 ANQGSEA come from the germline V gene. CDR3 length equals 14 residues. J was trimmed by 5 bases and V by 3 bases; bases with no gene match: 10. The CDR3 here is CSVDLIGGSDEQYF. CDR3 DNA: TGCAGCGTTGATTTAATAGGGGGCTCTGACGAGCAGTACTTC.

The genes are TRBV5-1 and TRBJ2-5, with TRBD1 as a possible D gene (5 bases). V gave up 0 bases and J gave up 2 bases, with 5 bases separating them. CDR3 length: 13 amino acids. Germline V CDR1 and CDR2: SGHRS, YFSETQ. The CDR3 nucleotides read TGCGCCAGCAGCTTGGAGGGGCAAGAGACCCAGTACTTC. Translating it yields CASSLEGQETQYF.

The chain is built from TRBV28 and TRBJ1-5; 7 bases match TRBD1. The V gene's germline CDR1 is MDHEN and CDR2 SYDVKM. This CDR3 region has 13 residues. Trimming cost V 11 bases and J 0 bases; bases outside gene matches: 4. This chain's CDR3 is CAGGQFSNQPQHF. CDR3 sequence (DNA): TGTGCCGGGGGACAGTTTAGCAATCAGCCCCAGCATTTT.

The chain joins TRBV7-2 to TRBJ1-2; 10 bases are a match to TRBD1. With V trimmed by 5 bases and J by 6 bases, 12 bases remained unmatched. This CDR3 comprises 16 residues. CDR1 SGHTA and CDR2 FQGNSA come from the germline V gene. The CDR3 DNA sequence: TGTGCCAGCAGCCAAAGAAGCGCCGGGACAGGGGATGGCTACACCTTC. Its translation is CASSQRSAGTGDGYTF.

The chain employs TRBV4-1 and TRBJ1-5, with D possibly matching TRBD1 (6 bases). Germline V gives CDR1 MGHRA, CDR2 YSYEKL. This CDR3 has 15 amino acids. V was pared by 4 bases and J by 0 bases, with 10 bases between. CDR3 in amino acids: CASSRTGNSNQPQHF. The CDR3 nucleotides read TGCGCCAGCAGCCGCACAGGGAATAGCAATCAGCCCCAGCATTTT.

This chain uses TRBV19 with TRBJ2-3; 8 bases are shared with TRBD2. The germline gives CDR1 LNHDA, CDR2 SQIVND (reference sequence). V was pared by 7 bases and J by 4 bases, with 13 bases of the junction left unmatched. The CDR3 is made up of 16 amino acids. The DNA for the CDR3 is TGTGCCAGTACCCCCCGGGAGGGGATTAGCGCAGATACGCAGTATTTT. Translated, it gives CASTPREGISADTQYF.

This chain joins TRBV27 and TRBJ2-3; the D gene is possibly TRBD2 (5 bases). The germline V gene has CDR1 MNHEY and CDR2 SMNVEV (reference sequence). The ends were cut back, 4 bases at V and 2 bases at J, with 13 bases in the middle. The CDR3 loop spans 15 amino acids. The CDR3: CASSSRGLVTDTQYF. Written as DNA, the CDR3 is TGTGCCAGCAGTTCACGCGGACTTGTCACAGATACGCAGTATTTT.

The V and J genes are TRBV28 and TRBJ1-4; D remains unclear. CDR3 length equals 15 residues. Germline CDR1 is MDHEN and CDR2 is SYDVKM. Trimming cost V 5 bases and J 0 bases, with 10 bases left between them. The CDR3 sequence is CASSNAISTNEKLFF. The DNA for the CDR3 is TGTGCCAGCAGTAACGCGATCTCAACTAATGAAAAACTGTTTTTT.